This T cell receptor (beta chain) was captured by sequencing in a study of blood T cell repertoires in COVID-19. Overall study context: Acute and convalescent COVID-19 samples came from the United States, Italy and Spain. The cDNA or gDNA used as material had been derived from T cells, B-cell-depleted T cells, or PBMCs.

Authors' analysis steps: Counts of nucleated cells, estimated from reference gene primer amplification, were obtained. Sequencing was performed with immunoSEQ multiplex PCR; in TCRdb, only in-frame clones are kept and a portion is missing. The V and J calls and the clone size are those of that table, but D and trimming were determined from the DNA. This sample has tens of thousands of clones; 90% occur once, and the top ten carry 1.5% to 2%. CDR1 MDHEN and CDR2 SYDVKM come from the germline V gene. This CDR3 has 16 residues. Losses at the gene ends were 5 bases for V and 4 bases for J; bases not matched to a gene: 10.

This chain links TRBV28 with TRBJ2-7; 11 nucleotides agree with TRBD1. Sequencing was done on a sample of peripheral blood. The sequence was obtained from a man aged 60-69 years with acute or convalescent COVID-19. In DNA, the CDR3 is TGTGCCAGCAGTCCGCTTTGGGACAGGGGGTCTTACGAGCAGTACTTC. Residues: CASSPLWDRGSYEQYF.